Listed below are T cell receptor beta chains from one sample, sequenced in a study of blood T cell repertoires in COVID-19. Repertoires were generated with immunoSEQ multiplex PCR, while TCRdb's copy carries only in-frame clones and drops some. Found here are over 130,000 clones, 60% to 85% of them singletons; the top ten hold 15% to 20%. Sequenced input: peripheral blood. These receptors were taken from a man between 50 and 59 years old with acute or convalescent COVID-19. The CDR3 runs from the conserved cysteine through the conserved F or W. Fields, in order: V gene, clone size, J gene, D gene, CDR3 protein, CDR3 DNA. A D gene is named only where the DNA matches it firmly. For some rows the clone size is stated as once, few or many, or as a class when expanded; others skip it.

V gene: TRBV2; clone size: NA; J gene: TRBJ1-1; D gene: TRBD1; CDR3 protein: CASSVPRQGLSTEAFF; CDR3 DNA: TGTGCCAGCAGTGTCCCCCGACAGGGGCTGAGCACTGAAGCTTTCTTT
V gene: TRBV18; clone size: NA; J gene: TRBJ1-1; D gene: NA; CDR3 protein: CASSPRQANTEAFF; CDR3 DNA: TGTGCCAGCTCACCACGGCAGGCGAACACTGAAGCTTTCTTT
V gene: TRBV12-2; clone size: once; J gene: TRBJ1-5; D gene: NA; CDR3 protein: CASRAPGTGISNQPQHF; CDR3 DNA: TGTGCAAGTCGCGCCCCAGGGACAGGGATTAGCAATCAGCCCCAGCATTTT
V gene: TRBV2; clone size: NA; J gene: TRBJ2-5; D gene: TRBD1; CDR3 protein: CASSGQGRETQYF; CDR3 DNA: TGTGCCAGCAGTGGACAGGGTAGAGAGACCCAGTACTTC
V gene: TRBV10-3; clone size: few; J gene: TRBJ1-2; D gene: TRBD1; CDR3 protein: CAIKGTAANYGYTF; CDR3 DNA: TGTGCCATCAAGGGGACAGCAGCTAACTATGGCTACACCTTC
V gene: TRBV30; clone size: NA; J gene: TRBJ1-2; D gene: NA; CDR3 protein: CAAGRDVNGYTF; CDR3 DNA: TGTGCCGCGGGGAGGGACGTTAATGGCTACACCTTC
V gene: TRBV4-1; clone size: once; J gene: TRBJ1-1; D gene: NA; CDR3 protein: CASSQDGGGNTEAFF; CDR3 DNA: TGCGCCAGCAGCCAAGACGGGGGAGGGAACACTGAAGCTTTCTTT
V gene: TRBV7-9; clone size: NA; J gene: TRBJ1-3; D gene: TRBD1; CDR3 protein: CASSPRQGEENTIYF; CDR3 DNA: TGTGCCAGCAGCCCCCGACAGGGAGAAGAAAACACCATATATTTT
V gene: TRBV3-1/TRBV3-2; clone size: NA; J gene: TRBJ2-5; D gene: NA; CDR3 protein: CASSRRGGGETQYF; CDR3 DNA: TGTGCCAGCAGCCGGCGGGGCGGAGGAGAGACCCAGTACTTC
V gene: TRBV5-1; clone size: few; J gene: TRBJ1-2; D gene: NA; CDR3 protein: CASSPDSSGYYGYTF; CDR3 DNA: TGCGCCAGCAGCCCAGACTCCTCAGGGTACTATGGCTACACCTTC
V gene: TRBV21-1; clone size: NA; J gene: TRBJ1-1; D gene: NA; CDR3 protein: CASSPLGGNTEAFF; CDR3 DNA: TGTGCCAGCAGTCCCCTCGGGGGGAACACTGAAGCTTTCTTT
V gene: TRBV30; clone size: NA; J gene: TRBJ2-1; D gene: NA; CDR3 protein: CACATGYNEQFF; CDR3 DNA: TGTGCCTGTGCCACGGGATACAATGAGCAGTTCTTC
V gene: TRBV4-1; clone size: NA; J gene: TRBJ1-1; D gene: NA; CDR3 protein: CASSPPAGKWTEAFF; CDR3 DNA: TGCGCCAGCAGCCCCCCGGCAGGGAAATGGACTGAAGCTTTCTTT
V gene: TRBV11-2; clone size: NA; J gene: TRBJ1-1; D gene: NA; CDR3 protein: CASSPAGGTEAFF; CDR3 DNA: TGTGCCAGCAGCCCCGCGGGGGGCACTGAAGCTTTCTTT
V gene: TRBV19; clone size: few; J gene: TRBJ1-4; D gene: NA; CDR3 protein: CASSIVSEKLFF; CDR3 DNA: TGTGCCAGTAGTATAGTGAGTGAAAAACTGTTTTTT
V gene: TRBV21-1; clone size: NA; J gene: TRBJ1-6; D gene: NA; CDR3 protein: CASSKALGLNSPLHF; CDR3 DNA: TGTGCCAGCAGCAAAGCGCTGGGCCTTAATTCACCCCTCCACTTT
V gene: TRBV3-1/TRBV3-2; clone size: NA; J gene: TRBJ1-6; D gene: NA; CDR3 protein: CASSPFLSSYNSPLHF; CDR3 DNA: TGTGCCAGCAGCCCCTTTCTGAGCTCCTATAATTCACCCCTCCACTTT
V gene: TRBV5-8; clone size: many; J gene: TRBJ2-2; D gene: NA; CDR3 protein: CASSPSWELFF; CDR3 DNA: TGTGCCAGCAGCCCCTCCTGGGAGCTGTTTTTT
V gene: TRBV10-1; clone size: NA; J gene: TRBJ2-3; D gene: TRBD2; CDR3 protein: CASGTSGGSTDTQYF; CDR3 DNA: TGCGCCAGTGGGACTAGCGGGGGGAGCACAGATACGCAGTATTTT
V gene: TRBV19; clone size: few; J gene: TRBJ2-3; D gene: NA; CDR3 protein: CASSGAGGFSTDTQYF; CDR3 DNA: TGTGCCAGTAGTGGGGCAGGGGGGTTCAGCACAGATACGCAGTATTTT
V gene: TRBV6-4; clone size: NA; J gene: TRBJ1-6; D gene: TRBD1; CDR3 protein: CASSDTGTANSPLHF; CDR3 DNA: TGTGCCAGCAGTGATACCGGGACAGCTAATTCACCCCTCCACTTT
V gene: TRBV5-6; clone size: NA; J gene: TRBJ2-1; D gene: NA; CDR3 protein: CASSLGGYNEQFF; CDR3 DNA: TGTGCCAGCAGCTTGGGCGGGTACAATGAGCAGTTCTTC
V gene: TRBV4-1; clone size: NA; J gene: TRBJ1-4; D gene: NA; CDR3 protein: CASSQDNRFNEKLFF; CDR3 DNA: TGCGCCAGCAGCCAAGATAACAGGTTTAATGAAAAACTGTTTTTT
V gene: TRBV20-1; clone size: NA; J gene: TRBJ1-4; D gene: NA; CDR3 protein: CSALLNEKLFF; CDR3 DNA: TGCAGTGCTCTCCTTAATGAAAAACTGTTTTTT
V gene: TRBV14; clone size: once; J gene: TRBJ1-6; D gene: NA; CDR3 protein: CASSQDRAGNSPLHF; CDR3 DNA: TGTGCCAGCAGCCAAGACAGGGCCGGTAATTCACCCCTCCACTTT
V gene: TRBV4-2; clone size: NA; J gene: TRBJ2-3; D gene: NA; CDR3 protein: CASSQEGGVGDTQYF; CDR3 DNA: TGTGCCAGCAGCCAAGAAGGCGGGGTGGGAGATACGCAGTATTTT
V gene: TRBV11-2; clone size: NA; J gene: TRBJ2-1; D gene: TRBD1; CDR3 protein: CASSRDRFNEQFF; CDR3 DNA: TGTGCCAGCAGCCGGGACAGATTCAATGAGCAGTTCTTC
V gene: TRBV24-1; clone size: NA; J gene: TRBJ2-5; D gene: TRBD2; CDR3 protein: CATSQAGEQETQYF; CDR3 DNA: TGTGCCACCAGTCAAGCGGGGGAGCAGGAGACCCAGTACTTC
V gene: TRBV18; clone size: NA; J gene: TRBJ1-4; D gene: TRBD1; CDR3 protein: CASSRDRGQSTNEKLFF; CDR3 DNA: TGTGCCAGCTCACGGGACAGGGGGCAATCGACTAATGAAAAACTGTTTTTT
V gene: TRBV5-1; clone size: NA; J gene: TRBJ2-1; D gene: TRBD2; CDR3 protein: CASSPGTSGGVEQFF; CDR3 DNA: TGCGCCAGCAGCCCAGGGACTAGCGGGGGGGTTGAGCAGTTCTTC
V gene: TRBV9; clone size: NA; J gene: TRBJ1-4; D gene: NA; CDR3 protein: CASSPQGQPNEKLFF; CDR3 DNA: TGTGCCAGCAGCCCCCAAGGACAGCCAAATGAAAAACTGTTTTTT